This T cell receptor (beta chain) derives from a study of blood T cell repertoires in COVID-19. Whole-study context: In each case, the material was cDNA or gDNA derived from T cells, B-cell-depleted T cells, or PBMCs.

The germline CDR1 and CDR2 sequences are MNHEY and SVGEGT. The CDR3 has 15 residues. Trimming took 4 bases from V and 2 from J, leaving 12 bases between them. Libraries were prepared by immunoSEQ multiplex PCR; TCRdb keeps only in-frame clonotypes and omits some of them. The sample shows about 140,000 clones, approximately 85% of them seen only once. The chain joins TRBV6-2 or TRBV6-3 to TRBJ1-5; no clear D. The sequence was obtained from a man in his forties or fifties with acute or convalescent COVID-19. The sample comprised peripheral blood. The CDR3 nucleotides read TGTGCCAGCAGTTGGGCAACATCCGGCAATCAGCCCCAGCATTTT. It translates to CASSWATSGNQPQHF.